The 23 T cell receptor beta chains below come from one sample, sequenced in a study of metastatic and nonmetastatic thyroid tumors. Before thyroid surgery, none of the patients had received any treatment. With MiXCR, TCRdb called clones anew from the PCR reads. Here the sample spans around 30,000 clones, more than 10% being singletons. The specimen was blood. The receptors stem from a female donor with papillary thyroid cancer or a benign thyroid nodule (not recorded which). Some clones in this sample may be carry-over from other donors' samples.

This clone was detected many times. The chain links TRBV19 to TRBJ1-6; D is possibly TRBD1 (6 bases). The ends were cut back, 6 bases at V and 5 bases at J, with 20 bases in the middle. CDR3 length: 17 residues. CDR1 and CDR2 (germline): LNHDA, SQIVND (reference sequence). The DNA of the CDR3 is TGTGCCAGTAGCCTGACCCGTGGGACAAACGATAATTCACCCCTCCACTTT. It translates to CASSLTRGTNDNSPLHF.

About this clone: A much bigger clone sits one base away, suggesting this may be a read error. V usage is TRBV11-2 and J usage is TRBJ2-5; D is ambiguous. The germline CDR1 and CDR2 sequences are SGHAT and FQNNGV. The CDR3 has 13 amino acids. The V and J ends lost 1 base and 5 bases respectively, with 8 bases between them. The CDR3 bases are TGTGCCAGCAGCTTAGCGACCGACGAGACCCAGTACTTC. The encoded protein is CASSLATDETQYF. Based on the CDR3 plus reference TRBV11-2 and TRBJ2-5, the full variable domain is EAGVAQSPRYKIIEKRQSVAFWCNPISGHATLYWYQQILGQGPKLLIQFQNNGVVDDSQLPKDRFSAERLKGVDSTLKIQPAKLEDSAVYLCASSLATDETQYFGPGTRLLVL.

This clone has more than one count but fewer than ten. The junction does not match germline at one end; this may be a read error. The rearrangement links TRBV19 to TRBJ1-2, with D possibly TRBD1 on 5 matching bases. Germline CDR1 reads LNHDA; CDR2 reads SQIVND (reference sequence). This CDR3 has 12 amino acids. CDR3 loop: CASSPGLRVYTF. The CDR3 DNA reads as TGTGCCAGTAGTCCGGGACTTCGGGTCTACACTTTC. Complete variable domain (other parts from reference TRBV19 and TRBJ1-2): DGGITQSPKYLFRKEGQNVTLSCEQNLNHDAMYWYRQDPGQGLRLIYYSQIVNDFQKGDIAEGYSVSREKKESFPLTVTSAQKNPTAFYLCASSPGLRVYTFGSGTRLTVV.

The CDR3 loop is CASSYSNDYGYTF. CDR3 nucleotide sequence: TGTGCCAGCAGTTACTCGAATGACTATGGCTACACCTTC. The chain joins TRBV6-5 to TRBJ1-2; D ambiguous. This CDR3 has 13 amino acids. Germline V gives CDR1 MNHEY, CDR2 SVGAGI. The V and J ends lost 0 bases and 3 bases respectively, with 5 bases between them.

The J gene is TRBJ1-6, the V gene TRBV18, with a possible D match to TRBD1 (5 bases). V was pared by 4 bases and J by 6 bases, with 10 bases between. The CDR3 totals 14 residues. Germline CDR1 reads KGHSH; CDR2 reads LQKENI. The CDR3 DNA follows: TGTGCCAGCTCACTCGACAGAATTAATTCACCCCTCCACTTT. This sequence encodes CASSLDRINSPLHF.

This clone was found many times. The chain links TRBV4-1 to TRBJ2-2; TRBD1 agrees at 9 bases. The V segment lost 4 bases and the J segment 7 bases; nucleotides outside the gene matches: 16. CDR1 and CDR2 (germline): MGHRA, YSYEKL. This CDR3 has 18 residues. DNA for the CDR3: TGCGCCAGCAGCCGCCGGCTACAGGGGGCCGGAAGGAACGGGGAGCTGTTTTTT. Amino acid sequence: CASSRRLQGAGRNGELFF.

This clone has just a few counts. Relative to the germline gene, one junction end is altered; a read error may explain this. This sequence joins TRBV6-2 or TRBV6-3 and TRBJ2-1; D unclear. The V gene's germline CDR1 is MNHEY and CDR2 SVGEGT. The CDR3 covers 15 residues. The CDR3 DNA follows: TGTGCCAGCCTTCGGATCTTGTCCTCCTACAATGAGCAATTCTTC. As protein: CASLRILSSYNEQFF.

This clone appeared a few times. This chain joins TRBV11-2 and TRBJ1-3; 7 bases agree with TRBD1. Trimming cost V 4 bases and J 4 bases; bases outside gene matches: 13. The length of the CDR3 is 17 residues. Germline V gives CDR1 SGHAT, CDR2 FQNNGV. The CDR3 region has the DNA TGTGCCAGCAGCTACCGGGAGCCAGGGGGATCCGGAAACACCATATATTTT. Amino acids: CASSYREPGGSGNTIYF.

This clone was found many times. The chain links TRBV27 to TRBJ1-1; D ambiguous. The CDR3 runs to 14 residues. The ends were cut back, 5 bases at V and 5 bases at J, with 15 bases in the middle. Germline assignment: CDR1 MNHEY and CDR2 SMNVEV (reference sequence). CDR3 sequence (DNA): TGTGCCAGCAGTGTCAAGGGTTTCGGGACTGAAGCTTTCTTT. It specifies CASSVKGFGTEAFF.

This clone was counted many times. V gene TRBV20-1 combines with J gene TRBJ2-3; maybe TRBD2 (5 bases). This CDR3 is built from 11 residues. From germline, CDR1 is DFQATT and CDR2 SNEGSKA (reference sequence). The germline V and J ends were trimmed by 6 bases and 1 base, with 5 bases remaining between them. CDR3 amino acids: CSAGGTDTQYF. Written as DNA, the CDR3 is TGCAGTGCGGGAGGCACAGATACGCAGTATTTT.

V gene TRBV20-1 combines with J gene TRBJ1-2; the D gene is possibly TRBD1 (6 bases). This CDR3 has 12 amino acids. CDR1 DFQATT and CDR2 SNEGSKA come from the germline V gene (reference sequence). Trimming shortened V by 5 bases and J by 3 bases, and 10 bases separated the two germline ends. The CDR3 DNA reads as TGCAGTGCTCTTAAGGGGGACTATGGCTACACCTTC. It codes for CSALKGDYGYTF.

The sample holds many counts of this clone. The chain is built from TRBV12-3 or TRBV12-4 and TRBJ2-1, with TRBD2 matching over 7 bases. The junction had 16 bases not matched to a gene; V was cut back by 5 bases and J by 3 bases. CDR3 length equals 18 residues. The CDR3 sequence: CASSLTSPGPGGYNEQFF. CDR3 sequence (DNA): TGTGCCAGCAGTCTGACCTCTCCGGGACCGGGGGGCTACAATGAGCAGTTCTTC.

This clone appeared many times. Here the CDR3 DNA reads TGTGCCAGCAGCTTGGGACTAGCGGGAGGGCCGGTCACCGGGGAGCTGTTTTTT. Amino acids: CASSLGLAGGPVTGELFF. V is TRBV5-4 and J is TRBJ2-2; 14 bases fit TRBD2. The CDR3 has 18 amino acids. V shed 0 bases, J shed 4 bases, and the junction held 5 bases outside the gene matches. Germline values: CDR1 SGHNT, CDR2 YYREEE (reference sequence).

This clone was picked up many times. This chain connects TRBV11-2 to TRBJ1-3; no clear D gene. Between the trimmed V and J ends, which lost 5 bases and 0 bases, there was a span of 11 bases. The CDR3 covers 15 residues. CDR1 is SGHAT and CDR2 is FQNNGV in the germline V gene. CDR3 sequence: CASSLLLSSGNTIYF. CDR3 DNA sequence: TGTGCCAGCAGCCTCCTACTTAGCTCTGGAAACACCATATATTTT. The entire variable domain, with the rest obtained from reference TRBV11-2 and TRBJ1-3, is as follows: EAGVAQSPRYKIIEKRQSVAFWCNPISGHATLYWYQQILGQGPKLLIQFQNNGVVDDSQLPKDRFSAERLKGVDSTLKIQPAKLEDSAVYLCASSLLLSSGNTIYFGEGSWLTVV.

The gene calls are TRBV2 and TRBJ1-3; 9 positions agree with TRBD1. Germline V gene sequence: CDR1 SNHLY, CDR2 FYNNEI. The CDR3 is made up of 15 amino acids. With 5 bases clipped from V and 2 bases from J, the junction kept 4 bases outside the gene matches. CDR3 residues: CASSPRDRAGNTIYF. Here the CDR3 DNA reads TGTGCCAGCAGTCCCCGGGACAGGGCTGGAAACACCATATATTTT.

The CDR3 sequence: CASSPVGADQTYGYTF. CDR3 nucleotide sequence: TGTGCCAGCTCACCAGTCGGCGCAGACCAGACCTATGGCTACACCTTC. The chain recombines TRBV18 with TRBJ1-2; D unclear. Per germline, CDR1 KGHSH and CDR2 LQKENI. This CDR3 region has 16 residues. Deletions cut 2 bases from V and 4 bases from J, with 17 bases between.

The V and J genes are TRBV4-2 and TRBJ2-3; tentative D call: TRBD2 (6 bases). Germline V gives CDR1 LGHNA, CDR2 YNFKEQ. Deletions cut 1 base from V and 5 bases from J, with 7 bases between. The CDR3 sequence is 13 residues long. The CDR3 region is CASSQGGVDTQYF. CDR3 nucleotides: TGTGCCAGCAGCCAAGGGGGGGTAGATACGCAGTATTTT.

As regards this clone: This may stem from a read error, because a much larger clone lies one nucleotide away. The chain carries TRBV2 and TRBJ1-4; D might be TRBD1 (5 bases). The CDR3 has 12 amino acids. The V gene's germline CDR1 is SNHLY and CDR2 FYNNEI. The CDR3 reads CASKPGTEELFF. CDR3 nucleotide sequence: TGTGCCAGCAAACCAGGGACTGAAGAACTGTTTTTT.

Many counts were recorded for this clone. Since a much larger clone is just one base distant, this may be a read error. The V call is TRBV20-1, the J call TRBJ2-7; 7 positions match TRBD2. CDR3 size: 14 residues. CDR1 is DFQATT, CDR2 SNEGSKA, per germline (reference sequence). Unmatched junction bases numbered 14, after V lost 5 bases and J lost 7 bases. CDR3 residues: CSAVSGTGGWEQYF. As DNA, the CDR3 is TGCAGTGCTGTTTCCGGCACGGGGGGTTGGGAGCAGTACTTC.

This clone rates as medium-sized. The V and J genes are TRBV6-5 and TRBJ2-1; 7 bases agree with TRBD2. The J segment lost 8 bases and the V segment lost 4 bases, leaving 14 bases of the junction unmatched. The CDR3 is 16 residues long. Germline V gene lookup returns CDR1 MNHEY and CDR2 SVGAGI. As DNA, the CDR3 is TGTGCCAGCAGTTCAGGGCTGGGGGGGATACGGTATGAGCAGTTCTTC. Translating it yields CASSSGLGGIRYEQFF.

This clone occurred a few times. A junction end diverges from the germline sequence, so it may reflect a read error. The chain couples TRBV2 to TRBJ2-3; 7 bases are shared with TRBD2. CDR1 and CDR2 (germline): SNHLY, FYNNEI. CDR3 size: 13 residues. The CDR3 DNA reads as TGTGCTAGCAAGGGACCGGGGGGATATACGCAGTATTTT. Amino acids: CASKGPGGYTQYF.

This clone showed up many times. CDR3: CAISAPTGPNYGYTF. DNA for the CDR3: TGTGCCATCAGTGCCCCTACGGGGCCGAACTATGGCTACACCTTC. The chain combines TRBV10-3 with TRBJ1-2; D might be TRBD1 (5 bases). The ends were cut back, 4 bases at V and 2 bases at J, with 14 bases in the middle. Germline lookup yields CDR1 ENHRY and CDR2 SYGVKD. CDR3 length: 15 amino acids.

This clone has more than one count but fewer than ten. This chain uses TRBV6-1 with TRBJ2-7, with TRBD2 matching over 9 bases. Germline trimming cut 6 bases from V and 4 bases from J; bases unmatched to any gene: 7. CDR1 MNHNS and CDR2 SASEGT come from the germline V gene. The CDR3 covers 14 residues. The CDR3 DNA reads as TGTGCCAGCAGCGTAGCGGGAGTTACGTACGAGCAGTACTTC. Protein: CASSVAGVTYEQYF.